A selection of T cell receptor beta chains follows, all from one sample in a study of blood T cell repertoires in COVID-19. Sequencing used immunoSEQ multiplex PCR; TCRdb keeps in-frame clones, though not all of them. The profile shows about 220,000 clones, roughly 80% of them singletons. The sample was peripheral blood. Receptors originate from a woman aged 70-85 years with acute or convalescent COVID-19. Each CDR3 is given with its conserved first and last residue. Fields, in order: J gene, clone size, D gene, V gene, CDR3 protein, CDR3 DNA. The D gene is left open where the match is weak. The size of a clone is reported for some rows only, either as once, few or many, or as a class for expanded clones.

>TRBJ2-7|few|TRBD2|TRBV10-1
CASSPGTSGYEQYF
TGCGCCAGCAGTCCCGGGACTAGCGGTTACGAGCAGTACTTC
>TRBJ1-6|.|.|TRBV10-1
CASSESLNSPLHF
TGCGCCAGCAGTGAGTCCCTGAATTCACCCCTCCACTTT
>TRBJ2-1|.|TRBD2|TRBV6-5
CASSYRDYKNEQFF
TGTGCCAGCAGTTACCGGGACTACAAAAATGAGCAGTTCTTC
>TRBJ2-4|.|TRBD1|TRBV4-1
CASSPGQGRTKNIQYF
TGCGCCAGCAGCCCGGGACAGGGGAGGACCAAAAACATTCAGTACTTC
>TRBJ1-2|few|.|TRBV10-3
CAISEPATGHLDYGYTF
TGTGCCATCAGTGAGCCGGCGACAGGCCACCTGGACTATGGCTACACCTTC
>TRBJ1-2|.|.|TRBV12-1
CASSLPVTGRAQPFDGYTF
TGTGCCAGCAGCTTACCGGTTACAGGGAGAGCCCAACCCTTCGATGGCTACACCTTC
>TRBJ2-3|.|.|TRBV7-9
CASSWTTTDTQYF
TGTGCCAGCAGCTGGACTACTACAGATACGCAGTATTTT
>TRBJ2-7|.|TRBD1|TRBV5-1
CASSLVPGQNYEQYF
TGCGCCAGCAGCTTGGTTCCGGGACAGAATTACGAGCAGTACTTC
>TRBJ2-5|.|TRBD2|TRBV11-1
CASSPIRLAGTETQYF
TGTGCCAGCAGCCCTATTAGACTAGCGGGGACAGAGACCCAGTACTTC
>TRBJ2-2|few|TRBD1|TRBV5-4
CASSLSRGRAGELFF
TGTGCCAGCAGCTTGAGCAGGGGGCGCGCCGGGGAGCTGTTTTTT
>TRBJ2-7|many|TRBD2|TRBV10-1
CASSEVLAGEQYF
TGCGCCAGCAGTGAGGTCCTAGCGGGCGAGCAGTACTTC
>TRBJ1-6|.|TRBD1|TRBV5-6
CASSSWTGAWLNSPLHF
TGTGCCAGCAGCTCTTGGACAGGGGCTTGGCTCAATTCACCCCTCCACTTT
>TRBJ2-2|.|TRBD2|TRBV7-3
CASSLNSPLAGVTGELFF
TGTGCCAGCAGCTTAAATTCGCCACTAGCGGGGGTCACCGGGGAGCTGTTTTTT
>TRBJ1-2|.|.|TRBV29-1
CSVGQFYGYTF
TGCAGCGTTGGACAGTTCTATGGCTACACCTTC
>TRBJ2-3|.|.|TRBV6-5
CASRTSTDTQYF
TGTGCCAGTCGGACTAGCACAGATACGCAGTATTTT
>TRBJ2-7|.|.|TRBV30
CAWNKGVGYEQYF
TGTGCCTGGAATAAAGGGGTGGGCTACGAGCAGTACTTC
>TRBJ1-4|.|.|TRBV28
CASSPLGAVGGEKLFF
TGTGCCAGCAGTCCCCTCGGCGCGGTGGGAGGTGAAAAACTGTTTTTT
>TRBJ2-7|.|TRBD2|TRBV10-2
CASSDYSGLTYEQYF
TGCGCCAGCAGTGATTATAGCGGGCTGACCTACGAGCAGTACTTC
>TRBJ1-1|.|.|TRBV18
CASSPGGGSNTEAFF
TGTGCCAGCTCACCCGGGGGGGGGTCTAACACTGAAGCTTTCTTT
>TRBJ2-3|.|.|TRBV4-1
CASSPEAGPVDTQYF
TGCGCCAGCAGCCCTGAGGCGGGCCCGGTAGATACGCAGTATTTT
>TRBJ1-3|.|.|TRBV24-1
CATSTGNTIYF
TGTGCCACCTCTACTGGAAACACCATATATTTT
>TRBJ1-2|.|.|TRBV21-1
CASSKDRDGYGYTF
TGTGCCAGCAGCAAAGACAGGGACGGGTACGGCTACACCTTC
>TRBJ1-5|.|TRBD1|TRBV2
CASSPDRGGNQPQHF
TGTGCCAGCAGTCCGGACAGGGGAGGCAATCAGCCCCAGCATTTT
>TRBJ1-5|.|.|TRBV30
CAWSVGVDRPQHF
TGTGCCTGGAGTGTAGGGGTAGATCGGCCCCAGCATTTT
>TRBJ1-1|.|.|TRBV5-1
CASSLGTPINTEAFF
TGCGCCAGCAGCTTGGGGACACCCATCAACACTGAAGCTTTCTTT
>TRBJ1-2|.|.|TRBV29-1
CSVEVGTREGYGYTF
TGCAGCGTTGAAGTAGGCACGAGGGAGGGCTATGGCTACACCTTC
>TRBJ2-3|.|TRBD1|TRBV19
CASSTPGGPDTQYF
TGTGCCAGTAGTACCCCAGGGGGCCCAGATACGCAGTATTTT